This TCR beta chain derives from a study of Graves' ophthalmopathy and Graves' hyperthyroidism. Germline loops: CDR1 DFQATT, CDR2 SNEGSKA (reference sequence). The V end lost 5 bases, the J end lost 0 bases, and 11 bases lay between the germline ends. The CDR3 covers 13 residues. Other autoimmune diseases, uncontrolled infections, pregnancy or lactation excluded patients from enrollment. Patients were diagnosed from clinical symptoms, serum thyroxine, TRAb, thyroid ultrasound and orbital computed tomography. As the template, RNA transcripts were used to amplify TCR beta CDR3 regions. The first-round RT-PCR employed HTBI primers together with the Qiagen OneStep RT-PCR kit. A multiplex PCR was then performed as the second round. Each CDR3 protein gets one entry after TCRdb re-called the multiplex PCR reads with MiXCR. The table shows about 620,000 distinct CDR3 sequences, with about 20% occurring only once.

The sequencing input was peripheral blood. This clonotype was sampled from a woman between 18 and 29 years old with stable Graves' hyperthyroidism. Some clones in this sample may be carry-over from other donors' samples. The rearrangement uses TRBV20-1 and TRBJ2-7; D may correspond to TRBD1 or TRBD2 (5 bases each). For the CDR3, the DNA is TGCAGTGCTCCCGGGGACCTCTCCTACGAGCAGTACTTC. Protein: CSAPGDLSYEQYF.